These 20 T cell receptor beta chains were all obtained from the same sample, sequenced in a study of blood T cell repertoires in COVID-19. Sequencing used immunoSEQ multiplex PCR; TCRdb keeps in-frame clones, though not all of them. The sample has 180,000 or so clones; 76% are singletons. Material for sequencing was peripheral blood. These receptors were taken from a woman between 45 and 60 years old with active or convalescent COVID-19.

The CDR3: CASRAGVVNEQFF. In nucleotides, the CDR3 is TGTGCCAGCAGGGCGGGGGTAGTCAATGAGCAGTTCTTC. V gene TRBV2 combines with J gene TRBJ2-1, with 7 bases identical to TRBD2. The germline V gene has CDR1 SNHLY and CDR2 FYNNEI. The CDR3 spans 13 residues. Losses at the gene ends were 6 bases for V and 6 bases for J; bases not matched to a gene: 5.

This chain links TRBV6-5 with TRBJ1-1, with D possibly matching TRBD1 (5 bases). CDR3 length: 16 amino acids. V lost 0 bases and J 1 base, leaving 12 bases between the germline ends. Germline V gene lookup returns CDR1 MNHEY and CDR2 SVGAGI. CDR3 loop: CASSYSLSRENTEAFF. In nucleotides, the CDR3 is TGTGCCAGCAGTTACTCGCTGAGCAGGGAGAACACTGAAGCTTTCTTT.

In nucleotides, the CDR3 is TGTGCCAGCACAGGGGCCCGGTGGGCTTTCTTT. Translated, it gives CASTGARWAFF. The rearrangement links TRBV6-5 to TRBJ1-1, with D possibly TRBD1 on 6 matching bases. The CDR3 consists of 11 residues. The V gene lost 7 bases and the J gene lost 11 bases, with 14 bases spanning the gap. Germline V gives CDR1 MNHEY, CDR2 SVGAGI.

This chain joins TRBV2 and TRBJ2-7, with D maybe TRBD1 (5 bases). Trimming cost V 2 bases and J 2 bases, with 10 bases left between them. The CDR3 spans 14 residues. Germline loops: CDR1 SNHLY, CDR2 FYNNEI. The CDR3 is CASSEQGLTYEQYF. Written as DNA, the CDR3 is TGTGCCAGCAGTGAACAGGGTCTCACCTACGAGCAGTACTTC. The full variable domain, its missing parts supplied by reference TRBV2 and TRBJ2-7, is EPEVTQTPSHQVTQMGQEVILRCVPISNHLYFYWYRQILGQKVEFLVSFYNNEISEKSEIFDDQFSVERPDGSNFTLKIRSTKLEDSAMYFCASSEQGLTYEQYFGPGTRLTVT.

This CDR3 reads CASSPPSGSGTYEQYF. DNA for the CDR3: TGTGCCAGCAGCCCACCCTCGGGTAGCGGAACCTACGAGCAGTACTTC. V gene TRBV7-9 combines with J gene TRBJ2-7; a weak D match, TRBD2 (6 bases). CDR1 is SEHNR, CDR2 FQNEAQ, per germline (reference sequence). This CDR3 is 16 amino acids long. Between the trimmed V and J ends, which lost 5 bases and 2 bases, there was a span of 19 bases.

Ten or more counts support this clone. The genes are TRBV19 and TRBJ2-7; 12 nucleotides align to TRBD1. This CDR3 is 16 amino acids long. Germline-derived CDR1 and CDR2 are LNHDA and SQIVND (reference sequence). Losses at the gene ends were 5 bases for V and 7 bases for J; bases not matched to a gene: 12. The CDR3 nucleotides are TGTGCCAGTAGTCCAATACCGGGACAGGGGGCTAAAGAGCAGTACTTC. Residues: CASSPIPGQGAKEQYF.

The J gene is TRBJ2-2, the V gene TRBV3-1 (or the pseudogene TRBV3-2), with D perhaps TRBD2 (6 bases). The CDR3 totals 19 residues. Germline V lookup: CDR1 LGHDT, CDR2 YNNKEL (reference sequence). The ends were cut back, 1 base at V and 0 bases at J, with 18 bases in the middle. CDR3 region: CASSQAPYAGRPNTGELFF. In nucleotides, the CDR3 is TGTGCCAGCAGCCAAGCCCCGTATGCGGGGAGGCCGAACACCGGGGAGCTGTTTTTT.

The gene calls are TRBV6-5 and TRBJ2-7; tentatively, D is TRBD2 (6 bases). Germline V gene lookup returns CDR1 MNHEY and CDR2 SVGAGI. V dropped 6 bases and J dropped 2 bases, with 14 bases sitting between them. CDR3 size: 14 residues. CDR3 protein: CASSQGLGTYEQYF. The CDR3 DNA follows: TGTGCCAGCAGCCAGGGACTTGGAACCTACGAGCAGTACTTC.

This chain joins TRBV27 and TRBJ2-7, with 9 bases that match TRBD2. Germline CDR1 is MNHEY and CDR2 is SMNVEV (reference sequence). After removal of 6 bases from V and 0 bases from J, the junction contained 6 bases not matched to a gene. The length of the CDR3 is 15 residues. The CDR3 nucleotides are TGTGCCAGCAGAAGCCTAGCGGGAAACTCCTACGAGCAGTACTTC. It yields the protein CASRSLAGNSYEQYF.

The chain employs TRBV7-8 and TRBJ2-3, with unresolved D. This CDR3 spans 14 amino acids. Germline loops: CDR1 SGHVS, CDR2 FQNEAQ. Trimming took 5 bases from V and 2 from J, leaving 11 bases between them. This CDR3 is CASSTRHITDTQYF. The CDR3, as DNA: TGTGCCAGCAGCACCCGACACATCACAGATACGCAGTATTTT.

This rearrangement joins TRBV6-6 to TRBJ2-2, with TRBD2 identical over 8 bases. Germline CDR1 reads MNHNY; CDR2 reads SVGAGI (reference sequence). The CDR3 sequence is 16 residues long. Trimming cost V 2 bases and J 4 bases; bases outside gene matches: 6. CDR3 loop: CASSYGGGRGTGELFF. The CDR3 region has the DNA TGTGCCAGCAGTTACGGCGGGGGGCGAGGCACCGGGGAGCTGTTTTTT.

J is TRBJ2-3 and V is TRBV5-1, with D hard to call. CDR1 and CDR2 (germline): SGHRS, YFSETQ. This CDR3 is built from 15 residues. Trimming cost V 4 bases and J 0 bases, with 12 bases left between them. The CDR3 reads CASSVTFASTDTQYF. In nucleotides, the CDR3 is TGCGCCAGCAGCGTGACTTTCGCTAGCACAGATACGCAGTATTTT.

The CDR3 DNA sequence: TGTGCCAGCAGCGTTCCCCTAGCGGAAGGCTCAGAGACCCAGTACTTC. Translating it yields CASSVPLAEGSETQYF. This rearrangement joins TRBV5-6 to TRBJ2-5, with TRBD2 matching 7 bases. V dropped 4 bases and J dropped 4; count of bases not matched to a gene: 13. The CDR3 consists of 16 residues. From germline, CDR1 is SGHDT and CDR2 YYEEEE.

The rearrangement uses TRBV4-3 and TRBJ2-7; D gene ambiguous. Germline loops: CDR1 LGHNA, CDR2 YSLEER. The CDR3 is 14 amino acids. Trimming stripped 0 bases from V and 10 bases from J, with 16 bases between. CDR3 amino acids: CASSQDVRNYGQYF. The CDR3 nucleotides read TGCGCCAGCAGCCAAGATGTGAGGAACTACGGCCAGTACTTC.

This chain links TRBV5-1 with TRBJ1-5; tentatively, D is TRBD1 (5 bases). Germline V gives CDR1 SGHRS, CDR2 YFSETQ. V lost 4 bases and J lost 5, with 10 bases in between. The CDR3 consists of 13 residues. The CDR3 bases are TGCGCCAGCAGCCTTGGGGGGGATCAGCCCCAGCATTTT. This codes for CASSLGGDQPQHF.

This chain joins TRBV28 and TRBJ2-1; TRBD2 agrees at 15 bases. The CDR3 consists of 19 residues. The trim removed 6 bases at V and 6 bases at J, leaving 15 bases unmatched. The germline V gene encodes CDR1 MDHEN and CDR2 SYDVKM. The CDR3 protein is CASSSPGLAGGGVRNEQFF. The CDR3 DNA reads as TGTGCCAGCAGCTCACCCGGACTAGCGGGAGGGGGGGTCCGCAATGAGCAGTTCTTC.

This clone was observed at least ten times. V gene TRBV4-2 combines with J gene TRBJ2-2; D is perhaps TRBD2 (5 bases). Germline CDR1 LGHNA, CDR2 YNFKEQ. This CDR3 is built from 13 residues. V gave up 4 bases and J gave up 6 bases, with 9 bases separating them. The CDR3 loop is CASSPKRAGELFF. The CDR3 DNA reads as TGTGCCAGCAGCCCAAAGAGGGCCGGGGAGCTGTTTTTT.

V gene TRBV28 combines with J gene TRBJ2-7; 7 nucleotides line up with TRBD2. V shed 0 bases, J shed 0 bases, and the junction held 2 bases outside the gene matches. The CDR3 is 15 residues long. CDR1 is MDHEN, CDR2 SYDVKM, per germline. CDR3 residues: CASSLWGGSSYEQYF. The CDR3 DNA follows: TGTGCCAGCAGTTTATGGGGAGGGAGCTCCTACGAGCAGTACTTC.

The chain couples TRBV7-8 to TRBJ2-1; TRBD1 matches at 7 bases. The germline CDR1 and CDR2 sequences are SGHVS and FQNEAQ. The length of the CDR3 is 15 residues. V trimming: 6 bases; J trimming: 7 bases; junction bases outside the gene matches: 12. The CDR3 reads CASSKNRGLTNEQFF. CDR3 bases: TGTGCCAGCAGTAAAAACAGGGGCCTTACTAATGAGCAGTTCTTC.

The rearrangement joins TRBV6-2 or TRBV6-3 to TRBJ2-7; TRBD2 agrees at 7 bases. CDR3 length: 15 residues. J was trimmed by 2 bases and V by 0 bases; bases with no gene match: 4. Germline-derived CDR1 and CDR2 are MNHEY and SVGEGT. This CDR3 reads CASSYSWGGTYEQYF. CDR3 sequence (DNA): TGTGCCAGCAGTTACTCGTGGGGGGGAACCTACGAGCAGTACTTC.